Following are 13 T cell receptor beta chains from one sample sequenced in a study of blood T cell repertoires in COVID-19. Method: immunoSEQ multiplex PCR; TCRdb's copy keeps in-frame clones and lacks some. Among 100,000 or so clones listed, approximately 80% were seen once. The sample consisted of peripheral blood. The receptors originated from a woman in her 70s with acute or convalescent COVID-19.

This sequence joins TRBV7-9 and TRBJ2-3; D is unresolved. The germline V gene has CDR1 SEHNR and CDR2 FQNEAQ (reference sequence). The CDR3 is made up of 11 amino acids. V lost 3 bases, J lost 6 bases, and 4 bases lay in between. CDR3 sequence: CASSFRDTQYF. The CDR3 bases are TGTGCCAGCAGCTTCAGGGATACGCAGTATTTT.

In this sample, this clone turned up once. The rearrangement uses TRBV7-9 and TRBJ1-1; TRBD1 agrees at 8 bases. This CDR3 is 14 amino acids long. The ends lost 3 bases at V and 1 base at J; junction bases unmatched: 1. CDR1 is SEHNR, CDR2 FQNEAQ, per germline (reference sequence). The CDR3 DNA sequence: TGTGCCAGCAGCTTCCAGGGGGCGAACACTGAAGCTTTCTTT. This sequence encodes CASSFQGANTEAFF.

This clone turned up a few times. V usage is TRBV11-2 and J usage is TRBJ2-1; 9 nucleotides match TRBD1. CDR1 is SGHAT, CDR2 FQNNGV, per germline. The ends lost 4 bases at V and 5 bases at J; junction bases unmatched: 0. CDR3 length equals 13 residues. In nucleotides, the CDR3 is TGTGCCAGCAGCTGGACAGGGGACAATGAGCAGTTCTTC. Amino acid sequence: CASSWTGDNEQFF.

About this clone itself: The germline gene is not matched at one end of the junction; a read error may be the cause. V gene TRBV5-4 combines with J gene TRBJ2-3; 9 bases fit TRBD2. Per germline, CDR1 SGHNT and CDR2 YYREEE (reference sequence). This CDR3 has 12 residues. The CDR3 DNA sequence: TGTGCCAGCAGCCTCCCGGGACTAGCCATCCTTTTT. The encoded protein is CASSLPGLAILF.

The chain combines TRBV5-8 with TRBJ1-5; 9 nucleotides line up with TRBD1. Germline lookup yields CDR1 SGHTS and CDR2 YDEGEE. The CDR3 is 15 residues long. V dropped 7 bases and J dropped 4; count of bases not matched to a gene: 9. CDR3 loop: CASHTGGGTNQPQHF. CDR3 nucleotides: TGTGCCAGCCATACAGGGGGCGGCACAAATCAGCCCCAGCATTTT.

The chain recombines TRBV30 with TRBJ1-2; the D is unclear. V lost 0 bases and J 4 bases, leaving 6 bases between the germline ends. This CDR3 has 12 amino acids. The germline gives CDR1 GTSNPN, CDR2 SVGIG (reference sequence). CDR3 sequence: CAWSVATYGYTF. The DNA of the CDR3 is TGTGCCTGGAGTGTAGCCACCTATGGCTACACCTTC.

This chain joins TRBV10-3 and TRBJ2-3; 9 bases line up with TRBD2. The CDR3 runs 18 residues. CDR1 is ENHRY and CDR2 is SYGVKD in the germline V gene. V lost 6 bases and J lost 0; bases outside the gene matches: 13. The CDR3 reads CAIRREDSGGPSTDTQYF. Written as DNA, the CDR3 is TGTGCCATCAGGAGGGAAGATAGCGGGGGCCCGAGCACAGATACGCAGTATTTT.

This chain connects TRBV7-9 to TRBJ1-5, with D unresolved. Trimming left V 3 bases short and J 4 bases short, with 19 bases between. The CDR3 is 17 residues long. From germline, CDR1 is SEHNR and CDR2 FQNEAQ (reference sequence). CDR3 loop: CASSFVGLTEPNQPQHF. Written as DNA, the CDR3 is TGTGCCAGCAGCTTCGTCGGGTTGACCGAACCGAATCAGCCCCAGCATTTT.

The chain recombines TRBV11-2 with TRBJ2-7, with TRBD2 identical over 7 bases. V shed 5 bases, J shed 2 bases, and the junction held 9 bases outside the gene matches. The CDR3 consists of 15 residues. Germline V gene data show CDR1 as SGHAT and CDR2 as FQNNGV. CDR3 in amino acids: CASSQGLVGPYEQYF. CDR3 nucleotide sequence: TGTGCCAGCAGCCAAGGACTAGTTGGACCCTACGAGCAGTACTTC.

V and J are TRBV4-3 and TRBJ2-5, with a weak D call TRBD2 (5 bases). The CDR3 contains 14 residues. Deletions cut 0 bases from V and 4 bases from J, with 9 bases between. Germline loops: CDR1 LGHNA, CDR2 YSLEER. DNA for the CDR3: TGCGCCAGCAGCCAAGATATCGGGATAGAGACCCAGTACTTC. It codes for CASSQDIGIETQYF.

For the CDR3, the DNA is TGCGCCAGCAGTCAGACCTCAGGGGTGGAACTGTTTTTT. It yields the protein CASSQTSGVELFF. The rearrangement joins TRBV23-1 to TRBJ2-2, with a possible D match to TRBD1 (6 bases). TRBV23-1 belongs to the ORF category, with a function that is uncertain. V dropped 3 bases and J dropped 14 bases, with 16 bases sitting between them. This CDR3 contains 13 residues.

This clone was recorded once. The CDR3 loop is CASRLWNRLTDTQYF. The DNA for the CDR3 is TGTGCCAGCAGACTATGGAACAGGTTGACAGATACGCAGTATTTT. This chain links TRBV28 with TRBJ2-3; a possible D gene is TRBD1 (5 bases). In germline, CDR1 is MDHEN, CDR2 SYDVKM. The CDR3 has 15 amino acids. The V and J ends lost 6 bases and 3 bases respectively, with 16 bases between them. Looking up the rest from reference TRBV28 and TRBJ2-3 gives the full variable domain: DVKVTQSSRYLVKRTGEKVFLECVQDMDHENMFWYRQDPGLGLRLIYFSYDVKMKEKGDIPEGYSVSREKKERFSLILESASTNQTSMYLCASRLWNRLTDTQYFGPGTRLTVL.

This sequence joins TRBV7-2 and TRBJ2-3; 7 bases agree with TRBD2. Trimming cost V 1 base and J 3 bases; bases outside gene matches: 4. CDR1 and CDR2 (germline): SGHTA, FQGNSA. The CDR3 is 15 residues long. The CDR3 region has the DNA TGTGCCAGCAGCTTAGGGGACTACCCAACAGATACGCAGTATTTT. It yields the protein CASSLGDYPTDTQYF.